This T cell receptor (beta chain) was sequenced in a study of blood T cells in healthy people across ages. Primers used in a second PCR of about 7 to 12 cycles were a sample-barcoded 5' primer and a J-beta primer mix. MiXCR, run by TCRdb on the 5' RACE reads, gives a single entry per CDR3 protein. There are 1 million or so distinct CDR3 sequences in the sample; 35% to 55% occur only once, and approximately 20% lies in the top ten. The CDR3 extends over 13 amino acids. Germline CDR1 and CDR2: MNHEY and SVGAGI. The chain uses TRBV6-5 and TRBJ2-7, with D possibly called TRBD1 or TRBD2 (5 bases each). Near its end, the DNA agrees better with TRBJ2-5, so the J call may be wrong. The sequence was collected from a woman aged 55-69 years in good health. Sequencing was performed on blood. The CDR3 DNA reads TGTGCCAGCAGTGACTTAGGGGAGACGACCCAGTACTTC. Its translation is CASSDLGETTQYF.